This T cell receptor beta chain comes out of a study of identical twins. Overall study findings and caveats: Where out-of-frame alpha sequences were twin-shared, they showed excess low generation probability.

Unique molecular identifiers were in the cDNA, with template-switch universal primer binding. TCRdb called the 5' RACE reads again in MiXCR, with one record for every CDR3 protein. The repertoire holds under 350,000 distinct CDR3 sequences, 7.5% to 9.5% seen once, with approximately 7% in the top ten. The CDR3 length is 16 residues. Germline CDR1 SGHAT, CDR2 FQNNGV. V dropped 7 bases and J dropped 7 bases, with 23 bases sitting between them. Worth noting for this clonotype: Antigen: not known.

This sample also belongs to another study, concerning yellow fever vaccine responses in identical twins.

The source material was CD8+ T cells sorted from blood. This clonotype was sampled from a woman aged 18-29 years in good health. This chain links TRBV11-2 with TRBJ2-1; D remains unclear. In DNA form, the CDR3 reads TGTGCCAGCACCCCCACGATGGGTCCAGTTGAGAATGAGCAGTTCTTC. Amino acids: CASTPTMGPVENEQFF.